These 20 T cell receptor beta chains came from one sample sequenced in a study of T cells in Graves' hyperthyroidism and ophthalmopathy. Amplification of TCR beta CDR3 regions used RNA as the template. The primer set for the first-round RT-PCR of the TCR CDR3 was HTBI. TCRdb itself ran the multiplex PCR reads through MiXCR, one entry per CDR3 protein. This sample carries over 200,000 distinct CDR3 sequences, roughly 15% of them seen once, and the ten largest clones take 50%. Sequencing was done on a sample of blood. The receptors come from a middle-aged man with Graves' hyperthyroidism.

This clonotype was counted many times. This chain joins TRBV5-5 and TRBJ1-1, with D tentatively TRBD1 (6 bases). CDR1 and CDR2 from the germline V gene are SGHKS and YYEKEE (reference sequence). There are 15 residues in the CDR3. The ends were cut back, 2 bases at V and 3 bases at J, with 14 bases in the middle. The CDR3 DNA is TGTGCCAGCAGCTTTCGCCCAGGGGTCGACACTGAAGCTTTCTTT. It translates to CASSFRPGVDTEAFF.

At least ten counts were recorded for this clonotype. The chain is built from TRBV6-2 or TRBV6-3 and TRBJ1-5, with TRBD1 matching 12 bases. CDR1 and CDR2 (germline): MNHEY, SVGEGT. This CDR3 has 15 amino acids. V lost 10 bases, J lost 9 bases, and 13 bases stayed unmatched. The CDR3 loop is CATRWDRGQGGPQHF. CDR3 DNA sequence: TGTGCCACCCGTTGGGACAGGGGGCAAGGAGGGCCCCAGCATTTT.

The rearrangement links TRBV19 to TRBJ2-7, with D uncertain. The CDR3 is made up of 14 amino acids. Germline CDR1 reads LNHDA; CDR2 reads SQIVND (reference sequence). The V end was cut by 2 bases, the J end by 3 bases, with 11 bases between. The CDR3, as DNA: TGTGCCAGTAGTATATTAGGCAGAAACTACGAGCAGTACTTC. This sequence encodes CASSILGRNYEQYF.

This clonotype was counted ten times or more. The chain combines TRBV5-6 with TRBJ1-1; the D gene is possibly TRBD1 (5 bases). Germline V gene lookup returns CDR1 SGHDT and CDR2 YYEEEE. V dropped 4 bases and J dropped 0 bases, with 16 bases sitting between them. The CDR3 length is 16 residues. CDR3 sequence: CASSLLGTGMNTEAFF. The CDR3 DNA reads TGTGCCAGCAGCCTCCTAGGTACAGGAATGAACACTGAAGCTTTCTTT. The full variable domain, rest sourced from reference TRBV5-6 and TRBJ1-1, is DAGVTQSPTHLIKTRGQQVTLRCSPKSGHDTVSWYQQALGQGPQFIFQYYEEEERQRGNFPDRFSGHQFPNYSSELNVNALLLGDSALYLCASSLLGTGMNTEAFFGQGTRLTVV.

Ten or more counts support this clonotype. The gene calls are TRBV2 and TRBJ2-5; TRBD2 agrees at 7 bases. CDR3 length: 15 residues. Germline V gene data show CDR1 as SNHLY and CDR2 as FYNNEI. V was pared by 5 bases and J by 5 bases, with 11 bases of the junction left unmatched. For the CDR3, the DNA is TGTGCCAGCAGTAACCAGGGTGGGAGGGCGGAGACCCAGTACTTC. Amino acid sequence: CASSNQGGRAETQYF.

This clonotype was seen at least ten times. The V call is TRBV11-2, the J call TRBJ2-7, with no clear D. Trimming left V 3 bases short and J 0 bases short, with 9 bases between. The CDR3 contains 14 residues. Germline assignment: CDR1 SGHAT and CDR2 FQNNGV. CDR3 sequence (DNA): TGTGCCAGCAGCTTGGCGGCCCGCTCCTACGAGCAGTACTTC. Amino acid sequence: CASSLAARSYEQYF.

This clonotype was found many times. The CDR3 here is CASSAFGQGGNQPQHF. CDR3 DNA: TGTGCCAGCAGCGCCTTCGGACAGGGCGGCAATCAGCCCCAGCATTTT. The chain carries TRBV5-8 and TRBJ1-5; 8 nucleotides agree with TRBD1. V trimming: 4 bases; J trimming: 2 bases; junction bases outside the gene matches: 8. The CDR3 extends over 16 amino acids. Germline V CDR1 and CDR2: SGHTS, YDEGEE. Filled out from reference TRBV5-8 and TRBJ1-5, the complete variable domain reads EAGVTQSPTHLIKTRGQQATLRCSPISGHTSVYWYQQALGLGLQFLLWYDEGEERNRGNFPPRFSGRQFPNYSSELNVNALELEDSALYLCASSAFGQGGNQPQHFGDGTRLSIL.

This clonotype was recorded at least ten times. J is TRBJ2-1 and V is TRBV28, with TRBD1 as a possible D gene (6 bases). Between the trimmed V and J ends, which lost 5 bases and 4 bases, there was a span of 9 bases. Germline V gene data show CDR1 as MDHEN and CDR2 as SYDVKM. This CDR3 is 13 amino acids long. The CDR3 sequence is CASSTTGYNEQFF. CDR3 DNA sequence: TGTGCCAGCAGTACGACAGGTTACAATGAGCAGTTCTTC.

This clonotype has ten or more counts. The rearrangement joins TRBV30 to TRBJ1-1, with D uncertain. Per germline, CDR1 GTSNPN and CDR2 SVGIG (reference sequence). The germline V and J ends were trimmed by 7 bases and 2 bases, with 11 bases remaining between them. This CDR3 has 12 amino acids. CDR3 residues: CAYHQDNTEAFF. As DNA, the CDR3 is TGTGCCTACCATCAGGATAACACTGAAGCTTTCTTT.

This clonotype was seen many times. The rearrangement links TRBV20-1 to TRBJ2-7; 9 positions match TRBD1. V was clipped by 6 bases and J by 5 bases; unmatched bases: 8. Germline values: CDR1 DFQATT, CDR2 SNEGSKA (reference sequence). This CDR3 contains 13 residues. The CDR3 region is CSAKTGGVDEQYF. In DNA, the CDR3 is TGCAGTGCAAAGACAGGGGGAGTCGACGAGCAGTACTTC.

This clonotype was seen repeatedly, ten times or more. The chain has TRBV27 and TRBJ2-5; TRBD2 agrees at 8 bases. The J segment lost 1 base and the V segment lost 0 bases, leaving 7 bases of the junction unmatched. The CDR3 is made up of 17 amino acids. Germline lookup yields CDR1 MNHEY and CDR2 SMNVEV (reference sequence). CDR3 nucleotides: TGTGCCAGCAGTTTATCTTTCGGGAGGGCCCTCCAAGAGACCCAGTACTTC. Encoded protein: CASSLSFGRALQETQYF.

The CDR3 loop reads CSASGQANYGYTF. As DNA, the CDR3 is TGCAGCGCTTCGGGACAGGCGAACTATGGCTACACCTTC. This sequence joins TRBV29-1 and TRBJ1-2, with 8 bases matching TRBD1. V lost 7 bases to trimming and J lost 2 bases; unmatched junction nucleotides: 6. CDR1 is SQVTM and CDR2 is ANQGSEA in the germline V gene. This CDR3 is 13 amino acids long.

This clonotype was found a few times. The gene calls are TRBV4-3 and TRBJ2-7; D remains ambiguous. Trimming stripped 2 bases from V and 3 bases from J, with 14 bases between. The germline gives CDR1 LGHNA, CDR2 YSLEER. The CDR3 contains 15 residues. The CDR3 spells CASSQRLESHYEQYF. In nucleotides, the CDR3 is TGCGCCAGCAGCCAAAGGTTAGAATCCCACTACGAGCAGTACTTC.

The chain combines TRBV20-1 with TRBJ2-7; the D gene is possibly TRBD1 (6 bases). CDR1 and CDR2 from the germline V gene are DFQATT and SNEGSKA (reference sequence). The CDR3 loop spans 15 amino acids. The V gene lost 2 bases and the J gene lost 5 bases, with 19 bases spanning the gap. The CDR3 loop is CSARPPTGRRNEQYF. The CDR3 DNA reads as TGCAGTGCTAGACCGCCAACAGGGCGGAGAAACGAGCAGTACTTC.

This clonotype was seen repeatedly, ten times or more. The chain employs TRBV10-3 and TRBJ2-1; tentative D call: TRBD1 (6 bases). The CDR3 is made up of 12 amino acids. Germline loops: CDR1 ENHRY, CDR2 SYGVKD. V was pared by 6 bases and J by 8 bases, with 11 bases between. The CDR3 DNA sequence: TGTGCCATCAGCGTACAGGGCGATGAGCAGTTCTTC. As protein: CAISVQGDEQFF.

As for this clonotype: With a much larger clone just one base away, this may be a read error. The rearrangement uses TRBV7-2 and TRBJ1-2; D may be TRBD1 (6 bases). The germline CDR1 and CDR2 sequences are SGHTA and FQGNSA. Trimming cost V 7 bases and J 8 bases, with 23 bases left between them. This CDR3 comprises 15 residues. The CDR3 region is CASTLRGRGRGGYTF. The CDR3 DNA follows: TGTGCCAGCACCCTAAGGGGCAGGGGTCGGGGAGGCTACACCTTC.

Many counts were recorded for this clonotype. V and J are TRBV11-1 and TRBJ2-3; TRBD1 aligns across 7 bases. V lost 5 bases and J lost 4; bases outside the gene matches: 12. The CDR3 covers 16 residues. Germline V gene data show CDR1 as SGHAT and CDR2 as FQDESV (reference sequence). The CDR3 region has the DNA TGTGCCAGCAGCCCCCTCGGGACAGAAAGCGCAGATACGCAGTATTTT. Its translation: CASSPLGTESADTQYF.

This clonotype has ten or more counts. The rearrangement links TRBV28 to TRBJ2-3; D might be TRBD1 (5 bases). V was clipped by 2 bases and J by 3 bases, with 12 bases between them. Germline CDR1 reads MDHEN; CDR2 reads SYDVKM. This CDR3 contains 15 residues. The CDR3 sequence: CASSLGAVGTDTQYF. Written as DNA, the CDR3 is TGTGCCAGCAGTTTAGGGGCAGTTGGGACAGATACGCAGTATTTT.

Comment on this clonotype: At one end the junction does not follow the germline gene, possibly because of a read error. The DNA for the CDR3 is TGCGCCAGAAGCTTGGCCGGCAGGGCCTACGAGCAGTACTTC. Translation gives CARSLAGRAYEQYF. The chain couples TRBV5-1 to TRBJ2-7, with D possibly matching TRBD1 (5 bases). Germline CDR1 and CDR2: SGHRS and YFSETQ. The CDR3 has 14 amino acids. The full variable domain, its missing parts supplied by reference TRBV5-1 and TRBJ2-7, is KAGVTQTPRYLIKTRGQQVTLSCSPISGHRSVSWYQQTPGQGLQFLFEYFSETQRNKGNFPGRFSGRQFSNSRSEMNVSTLELGDSALYLCARSLAGRAYEQYFGPGTRLTVT.

There are many counts of this clonotype. This sequence joins TRBV6-2 or TRBV6-3 and TRBJ2-1; 9 bases fit TRBD2. V dropped 6 bases and J dropped 5; count of bases not matched to a gene: 11. This CDR3 is 16 amino acids long. CDR1 and CDR2 (germline): MNHEY, SVGEGT. The CDR3 reads CASRPPGTSFHNEQFF. DNA of the CDR3: TGTGCCAGCAGGCCTCCAGGGACTAGCTTTCACAATGAGCAGTTCTTC.